This TCR beta chain was identified in a study of blood T cells in healthy people across ages. The CDR3 is made up of 16 amino acids. The ends were cut back, 2 bases at V and 4 bases at J, with 17 bases in the middle. Germline assignment: CDR1 SGHVS and CDR2 FQNEAQ. This clonotype was observed a few times. A J-beta primer mix and a sample-barcoded 5' primer were used in a second PCR of roughly 7 to 12 cycles. TCRdb recomputed calls from the 5' RACE reads with MiXCR, one row per CDR3 protein. Altogether hundreds of thousands of distinct CDR3 sequences are present, around half being singletons, with the ten largest covering under 35%.

The genes are TRBV7-8 and TRBJ2-5, with D possibly being TRBD2 (6 bases). The sample comprised blood. The clonotype was recovered from a woman between 55 and 75 years old in good health. The CDR3 DNA sequence: TGTGCCAGCAGCTTACCGAGACTAGTGTTAGGAGAGACCCAGTACTTC. Encoded protein: CASSLPRLVLGETQYF.